This T cell receptor (beta chain) was recovered during a study of T-cell memory formation after mild COVID-19. The overall study: Largely, TCR clusters stayed within a single donor.

This clonotype was recorded many times. Its antigen is still unknown. TCRdb re-analysed the 5' RACE reads in MiXCR, keeping a single row per CDR3 protein. This table has about 340,000 distinct CDR3 sequences, more than 15% appearing once. Study conclusions and caveats: CD4+ contracting clones were mainly CM and EM; CD8+ ones, EMRA. Researchers could not confirm that second-wave clones peaking on day 37 targeted SARS-CoV-2.

CDR1 is SGHKS and CDR2 is YYEKEE in the germline V gene (reference sequence). V gave up 3 bases and J gave up 0 bases, with 12 bases separating them. The CDR3 length is 15 residues. Sequenced input: PBMCs or a T cell subset sorted from them (not recorded which). V gene TRBV5-5 combines with J gene TRBJ1-1; D is ambiguous. The clonotype originates from a young man who had mild COVID-19 (a few samples of this study predate the infection). Cell type and time point are not known. The CDR3 sequence is CASSSLQIMNTEAFF. The CDR3 nucleotides read TGTGCCAGCAGCTCGTTACAGATTATGAACACTGAAGCTTTCTTT.